The next 25 T cell receptor beta chains were all read from a single sample in a study of shared T cell receptors in the human thymus. Repertoires were generated with immunoSEQ multiplex PCR, while TCRdb's copy carries only in-frame clones and drops some. The sample shows about 380,000 clones, about 95% of them seen only once. Sequenced: thymocytes. The receptors here all came from a human donor.

The rearrangement joins TRBV7-2 to TRBJ1-2, with 10 positions matching TRBD1. The trim removed 3 bases at V and 4 bases at J, leaving 14 bases unmatched. CDR1 and CDR2 (germline): SGHTA, FQGNSA. The length of the CDR3 is 18 residues. The CDR3 reads CASSFGLGQGKGGYGYTF. The CDR3 nucleotides are TGTGCCAGCAGCTTCGGCCTGGGACAGGGGAAGGGGGGCTATGGCTACACCTTC.

V and J are TRBV28 and TRBJ2-1; no firm D call. Germline CDR1 and CDR2: MDHEN and SYDVKM. V was pared by 0 bases and J by 2 bases, with 17 bases between. This CDR3 has 18 residues. Here the CDR3 reads CASSLCFETTDPYNEQFF. The CDR3 DNA reads as TGTGCCAGCAGTTTATGCTTCGAGACCACCGACCCCTACAATGAGCAGTTCTTC.

The CDR3 spells CASIAGGYYNEQFF. CDR3 coding DNA: TGTGCCAGTATAGCGGGAGGGTACTACAATGAGCAGTTCTTC. V is TRBV19 and J is TRBJ2-1, with 11 bases matching TRBD2. Germline V lookup: CDR1 LNHDA, CDR2 SQIVND (reference sequence). The CDR3 is 14 amino acids. V dropped 7 bases and J dropped 3; count of bases not matched to a gene: 2.

V and J are TRBV27 and TRBJ2-7, with a tentative D call TRBD2 (6 bases). The CDR3 extends over 15 amino acids. Germline CDR1 and CDR2: MNHEY and SMNVEV (reference sequence). Trimming left V 0 bases short and J 0 bases short, with 9 bases between. The CDR3 region is CASSLSRDLSYEQYF. CDR3 nucleotide sequence: TGTGCCAGCAGTTTATCGCGGGATCTCTCCTACGAGCAGTACTTC.

The chain joins TRBV10-3 to TRBJ2-7; D is unclear. CDR3 length: 13 residues. Per the germline V gene, CDR1 is ENHRY and CDR2 is SYGVKD. V gave up 7 bases and J gave up 4 bases, with 14 bases separating them. Here the CDR3 DNA reads TGTGCCATCACTATGAGAGTAGGTTACGAGCAGTACTTC. This gives the protein CAITMRVGYEQYF.

The chain links TRBV11-2 to TRBJ2-1; 11 bases map to TRBD2. V lost 5 bases and J lost 0; bases outside the gene matches: 6. The CDR3 runs to 17 residues. CDR1 SGHAT and CDR2 FQNNGV come from the germline V gene. The DNA of the CDR3 is TGTGCCAGCAGCCTTGGACTAGCGGGTGTCTCCTACAATGAGCAGTTCTTC. Amino acid sequence: CASSLGLAGVSYNEQFF. The variable domain in full, with the rest retrieved from reference TRBV11-2 and TRBJ2-1, is EAGVAQSPRYKIIEKRQSVAFWCNPISGHATLYWYQQILGQGPKLLIQFQNNGVVDDSQLPKDRFSAERLKGVDSTLKIQPAKLEDSAVYLCASSLGLAGVSYNEQFFGPGTRLTVL.

The chain uses TRBV6-5 and TRBJ2-3; 8 bases are a match to TRBD2. The germline V gene has CDR1 MNHEY and CDR2 SVGAGI. After removal of 5 bases from V and 2 bases from J, the junction contained 6 bases not matched to a gene. The CDR3 is made up of 15 amino acids. Here the CDR3 DNA reads TGTGCCAGCAGTACTGGACTAGCTTCCACAGATACGCAGTATTTT. Its protein is CASSTGLASTDTQYF.

The V call is TRBV9, the J call TRBJ2-5, with D unclear. Germline V CDR1 and CDR2: SGDLS, YYNGEE. Between the trimmed V and J ends, which lost 0 bases and 0 bases, there was a span of 12 bases. CDR3 length equals 16 residues. The CDR3 spells CASSVGLTSDQETQYF. The CDR3 region has the DNA TGTGCCAGCAGCGTAGGCCTTACATCGGACCAAGAGACCCAGTACTTC.

About this clone itself: The junction differs from germline at one of its ends, possibly a read error. The chain carries TRBV14 and TRBJ2-5, with 7 bases lining up with TRBD2. CDR3 length: 11 residues. The germline gives CDR1 SGHDN, CDR2 FVKESK. CDR3 bases: TGTGCCAGCAGAGGGGAGGGGCCCTCCCACTTC. This gives the protein CASRGEGPSHF. Filled out from reference TRBV14 and TRBJ2-5, the complete variable domain reads EAGVTQFPSHSVIEKGQTVTLRCDPISGHDNLYWYRRVMGKEIKFLLHFVKESKQDESGMPNNRFLAERTGGTYSTLKVQPAELEDSGVYFCASRGEGPSHFGPGTRLLVL.

The gene calls are TRBV5-1 and TRBJ2-2, with D unclear. The V and J ends lost 1 base and 4 bases respectively, with 14 bases between them. Looked up from germline, CDR1 is SGHRS and CDR2 is YFSETQ. CDR3 size: 16 residues. CDR3: CASSLIENHRTGELFF. The CDR3 DNA sequence: TGCGCCAGCAGCTTGATAGAAAACCACCGCACCGGGGAGCTGTTTTTT.

This rearrangement joins TRBV7-4 to TRBJ2-1; tentatively, D is TRBD2 (5 bases). V was shortened by 4 bases and J by 2 bases, with 21 bases between the two germline ends. Germline V CDR1 and CDR2: SGHVT, SQSDAQ. This CDR3 spans 18 amino acids. Here the CDR3 reads CASSSQLDEEVPYNEQFF. The CDR3 nucleotides are TGTGCCAGCAGCTCTCAACTGGACGAGGAGGTCCCCTACAATGAGCAGTTCTTC.

The V call is TRBV4-3, the J call TRBJ2-7; TRBD1 aligns across 9 bases. The V segment lost 0 bases and the J segment 4 bases; nucleotides outside the gene matches: 4. Germline CDR1 is LGHNA and CDR2 is YSLEER. This CDR3 contains 15 residues. CDR3 residues: CASSQEGTGRYEQYF. DNA of the CDR3: TGCGCCAGCAGCCAAGAGGGGACAGGGAGATACGAGCAGTACTTC.

The chain combines TRBV6-5 with TRBJ2-7; 7 bases map to TRBD1. This CDR3 region has 13 residues. V dropped 5 bases and J dropped 5; count of bases not matched to a gene: 6. Germline values: CDR1 MNHEY, CDR2 SVGAGI. CDR3 loop: CASSQGQFDEQYF. The CDR3, as DNA: TGTGCCAGCAGTCAGGGACAGTTCGACGAGCAGTACTTC.

The chain joins TRBV11-2 to TRBJ2-3; 11 positions agree with TRBD2. Trimming removed 3 bases from V and 4 bases from J; junction bases left unmatched: 15. Looked up from germline, CDR1 is SGHAT and CDR2 is FQNNGV. The CDR3 has 19 residues. CDR3 in DNA: TGTGCCAGCAGCTTCACTGGTACGGCCCTAGCGGGAGGTGCAGATACGCAGTATTTT. Protein: CASSFTGTALAGGADTQYF.

The chain uses TRBV28 and TRBJ2-7, with 8 bases lining up with TRBD1. Germline V gene sequence: CDR1 MDHEN, CDR2 SYDVKM. V shed 3 bases, J shed 6 bases, and the junction held 10 bases outside the gene matches. CDR3 length: 15 amino acids. The CDR3 nucleotides read TGTGCCAGCAGTTTTCCCCGGACAGGGCTTATCGAGCAGTACTTC. Translating it yields CASSFPRTGLIEQYF.

The chain is built from TRBV5-6 and TRBJ2-5, with 9 bases fitting TRBD1. The CDR3 contains 16 residues. Germline trimming cut 4 bases from V and 11 bases from J; bases unmatched to any gene: 18. Germline V gives CDR1 SGHDT, CDR2 YYEEEE. CDR3 amino acids: CASSPGTGLPGGEQYF. CDR3 in DNA: TGTGCCAGCAGCCCCGGGACAGGGCTCCCTGGGGGAGAGCAGTACTTC.

The V call is TRBV5-4, the J call TRBJ2-1, with D possibly TRBD1 on 5 matching bases. Germline loops: CDR1 SGHNT, CDR2 YYREEE (reference sequence). V lost 0 bases and J lost 5, with 15 bases in between. The CDR3 is 16 residues long. CDR3 sequence reads: CASSLAGNVADNEQFF. The CDR3 coding sequence is TGTGCCAGCAGCTTGGCAGGGAACGTGGCAGACAATGAGCAGTTCTTC.

The chain couples TRBV14 to TRBJ2-1; TRBD2 matches 8 bases. CDR1 is SGHDN, CDR2 FVKESK, per germline. V trimming: 0 bases; J trimming: 5 bases; junction bases outside the gene matches: 12. The CDR3 totals 18 residues. The CDR3 spells CASSQEYPGGREDNEQFF. In DNA, the CDR3 is TGTGCCAGCAGCCAAGAGTATCCGGGAGGGCGGGAGGACAATGAGCAGTTCTTC.

As concerns this clone: Other DNA sequences in the same sample also yield this CDR3. The V gene is TRBV20-1, the J gene TRBJ2-7; D is unclear. The germline V gene encodes CDR1 DFQATT and CDR2 SNEGSKA (reference sequence). V was pared by 6 bases and J by 1 base, with 7 bases between. The CDR3 loop spans 11 amino acids. CDR3 amino acids: CSARDSYEQYF. CDR3 coding DNA: TGCAGTGCAAGGGATTCCTACGAGCAGTACTTC.

This rearrangement joins TRBV19 to TRBJ2-7, with a weak D call TRBD2 (5 bases). CDR1 is LNHDA and CDR2 is SQIVND in the germline V gene (reference sequence). With 3 bases removed from V and 2 bases from J, the gap between germline ends came to 17 bases. This CDR3 has 16 amino acids. CDR3 sequence: CASSMMMGGRPYEQYF. The CDR3 region has the DNA TGTGCCAGTAGTATGATGATGGGCGGGCGCCCCTACGAGCAGTACTTC. The variable domain in full, completed from reference TRBV19 and TRBJ2-7, reads DGGITQSPKYLFRKEGQNVTLSCEQNLNHDAMYWYRQDPGQGLRLIYYSQIVNDFQKGDIAEGYSVSREKKESFPLTVTSAQKNPTAFYLCASSMMMGGRPYEQYFGPGTRLTVT.

This clone was detected only once. The gene calls are TRBV18 and TRBJ1-1; 9 bases are a match to TRBD1. The germline gives CDR1 KGHSH, CDR2 LQKENI. V was clipped by 4 bases and J by 1 base; unmatched bases: 7. The CDR3 consists of 16 residues. The CDR3 here is CASSRDRVGENTEAFF. The CDR3 region has the DNA TGTGCCAGCTCACGGGACAGGGTGGGGGAGAACACTGAAGCTTTCTTT.

This chain joins TRBV7-2 and TRBJ1-3, with D uncertain. Germline CDR1 is SGHTA and CDR2 is FQGNSA. The CDR3 is 18 amino acids. The germline V and J ends were trimmed by 2 bases and 0 bases, with 17 bases remaining between them. CDR3 nucleotide sequence: TGTGCCAGCAGCTTACCGCCTGGGGAGGCAAGCTCTGGAAACACCATATATTTT. As protein: CASSLPPGEASSGNTIYF.

This clone showed up just once. The DNA for the CDR3 is TGTGCCAGCAGCGCCGAAACTTCAGGGATATCTAGCACAGATACGCAGTATTTT. Translating it yields CASSAETSGISSTDTQYF. The chain employs TRBV9 and TRBJ2-3; weak D call: TRBD1 (5 bases). Germline V lookup: CDR1 SGDLS, CDR2 YYNGEE. V shed 3 bases and J shed 0 bases, with 20 bases lying between them. The CDR3 loop spans 18 amino acids.

The rearrangement links TRBV30 to TRBJ2-3; D unclear. From germline, CDR1 is GTSNPN and CDR2 SVGIG (reference sequence). The CDR3 spans 11 residues. The V gene lost 6 bases and the J gene lost 0 bases, with 4 bases spanning the gap. The CDR3 DNA reads as TGTGCCTGCGCGAGCACAGATACGCAGTATTTT. Encoded protein: CACASTDTQYF.

This rearrangement joins TRBV28 to TRBJ2-1; perhaps TRBD2 as D (7 bases). The V end was cut by 8 bases, the J end by 8 bases, with 16 bases between. Germline V lookup: CDR1 MDHEN, CDR2 SYDVKM. The CDR3 runs 13 residues. DNA of the CDR3: TGTGCCAGCTCCAGAAGGGGGGGGTATGAGCAGTTCTTC. As protein: CASSRRGGYEQFF.